This TCR beta chain is drawn from a study of blood T cell repertoires in COVID-19. Study overall: Acute and convalescent COVID-19 specimens originated in the United States, Italy and Spain.

Sequencing was performed with immunoSEQ multiplex PCR; in TCRdb, only in-frame clones are kept and a portion is missing. The repertoire holds approximately 340,000 clones, over 80% seen once, with approximately 10% in the top ten. Followed longitudinally, the Seattle patients had been enrolled during active infection. The germline V gene has CDR1 LGHDT and CDR2 YNNKEL (reference sequence). The length of the CDR3 is 15 residues. V lost 1 base and J lost 3, with 11 bases in between. This chain links TRBV3-1 (or the pseudogene TRBV3-2) with TRBJ2-3; D perhaps matches TRBD2 (5 bases). Source material: peripheral blood. This clonotype was obtained from a man younger than 45 with COVID-19, enrolled during active disease. CDR3 sequence: CASSQAGIRTDTQYF. The DNA of the CDR3 is TGTGCCAGCAGCCAAGCCGGGATTCGGACAGATACGCAGTATTTT.